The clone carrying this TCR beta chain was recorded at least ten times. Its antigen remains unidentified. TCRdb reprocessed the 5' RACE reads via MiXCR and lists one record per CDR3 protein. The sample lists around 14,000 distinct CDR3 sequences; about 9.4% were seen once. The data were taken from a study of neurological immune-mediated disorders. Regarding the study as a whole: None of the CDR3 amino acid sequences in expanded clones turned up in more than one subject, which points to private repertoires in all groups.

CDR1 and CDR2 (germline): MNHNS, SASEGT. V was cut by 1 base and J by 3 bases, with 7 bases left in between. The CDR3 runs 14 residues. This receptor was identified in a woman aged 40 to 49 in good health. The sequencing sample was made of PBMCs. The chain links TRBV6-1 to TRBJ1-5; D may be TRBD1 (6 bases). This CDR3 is CASSEGGANQPQHF. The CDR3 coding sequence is TGTGCCAGCAGTGAAGGGGGGGCCAATCAGCCCCAGCATTTT.